The rows below give T cell receptor beta chains drawn from one sample of a study of OX40 agonist ivuxolimab in advanced cancers. TCRdb's copy holds only in-frame clones and misses some; the assay was immunoSEQ multiplex PCR. The sample has about 32,000 clones, 75% to 85% seen once. Sequenced material: CD4+ or CD8+ T cells sorted from blood, taken in a trial of the OX40 agonist ivuxolimab. The receptors stem from an adult with an advanced solid tumor such as melanoma, head and neck, liver or kidney cancer. CDR3s include the opening cysteine and the closing phenylalanine or tryptophan. D genes are given only for firm matches. Expanded clones get a size class; other rows say once, few or many, or leave the size out.

NA | TRBJ2-1 | TRBV11-1 | NA | TGTGCCAGCAGCTTAACGTATCCGGGAAAGGGGATCTACAATGAGCAGTTCTTC | CASSLTYPGKGIYNEQFF
NA | TRBJ1-1 | TRBV29-1 | NA | TGCAGCGTTGAGTATGTGATAGGGGGCACTGAAGCTTTCTTT | CSVEYVIGGTEAFF
NA | TRBJ1-1 | TRBV19 | NA | TGTGCCAGTAGTGATGGGGCATTGATGAACACTGAAGCTTTCTTT | CASSDGALMNTEAFF
NA | TRBJ2-7 | TRBV30 | NA | TGTGCCTGGGACAAACGGAGGTTCTCCTACGAGCAGTACTTC | CAWDKRRFSYEQYF
NA | TRBJ2-1 | TRBV7-7 | NA | TGTGCCAGCAGCTTAGGTCCACGGAATGAGCAGTTCTTC | CASSLGPRNEQFF
once | TRBJ1-1 | TRBV7-9 | NA | TGTGCCAGCAGCTTAGACGGGGGATTCATGAACACTGAAGCTTTCTTT | CASSLDGGFMNTEAFF
NA | TRBJ1-5 | TRBV5-8 | TRBD1 | TGTGCCAGCATAGAAGGGGAGGGGGCGAGTCAGCCCCAGCATTTT | CASIEGEGASQPQHF
NA | TRBJ2-7 | TRBV11-2 | TRBD2 | TGTGCCAGCAGCTTAAATCCAGCGGGAGAGGTGGACGAGCAGTACTTC | CASSLNPAGEVDEQYF
NA | TRBJ1-4 | TRBV7-6 | NA | TGTGCCAGCAGCTTAGCGCGACGGCTTCCAAATGAAAAACTGTTTTTT | CASSLARRLPNEKLFF
NA | TRBJ1-2 | TRBV2 | NA | TGTGCCAGCAGTCAAACTCCGCCCCTCTCAGGGGGCTACACCTTC | CASSQTPPLSGGYTF
NA | TRBJ2-5 | TRBV19 | TRBD1 | TGTGCCAGTAGTATCGTCAGGGGGCACGAGACCCAGTACTTC | CASSIVRGHETQYF
few | TRBJ2-3 | TRBV7-2 | NA | TGTGCCAGCAGCTTGGGGACGGTAGATACGCAGTATTTT | CASSLGTVDTQYF
NA | TRBJ2-5 | TRBV7-3 | NA | TGTGCCAGCAGCCCTGGCGGCCCCCGGGGGGAGACCCAGTACTTC | CASSPGGPRGETQYF
NA | TRBJ2-7 | TRBV7-9 | NA | TGTGCCAGCAGCTTAAACCAGGGGAGAAGCGAGCAGTACTTC | CASSLNQGRSEQYF
NA | TRBJ1-4 | TRBV7-6 | NA | TGTGCCAGCAGCCCCTCCGGGGGGCTTGAAAAACTGTTTTTT | CASSPSGGLEKLFF
NA | TRBJ1-1 | TRBV7-6 | NA | TGTGCCAGCAGCCCTACGGTTTCTGTGAACACTGAAGCTTTCTTT | CASSPTVSVNTEAFF
few | TRBJ1-2 | TRBV28 | TRBD1 | TGTGCCAGCAGCCTCGACAGGGGTGGCTATGGCTACACCTTC | CASSLDRGGYGYTF
NA | TRBJ2-3 | TRBV9 | TRBD1 | TGTGCCAGCAGCGCGAGGGGGGGGACAGGGAGTCCAGATACGCAGTATTTT | CASSARGGTGSPDTQYF
NA | TRBJ1-2 | TRBV6-5 | NA | TGTGCCAGCAGTTACTCGACGCTGGGGGACTATGGCTACACCTTC | CASSYSTLGDYGYTF
NA | TRBJ2-7 | TRBV28 | TRBD1 | TGTGCCAGCAGCGAATCGGGACAGGGGGCCTACGAGCAGTACTTC | CASSESGQGAYEQYF
NA | TRBJ1-3 | TRBV6-5 | NA | TGTGCCAGCAGTGGGGAAGGGACCATATATTTT | CASSGEGTIYF
NA | TRBJ2-2 | TRBV7-9 | TRBD2 | TGTGCCAGCAGCCCTCGGGGTAGCGGGAGACACACCGGGGAGCTGTTTTTT | CASSPRGSGRHTGELFF
NA | TRBJ1-2 | TRBV5-6 | NA | TGTGCCAGCGGCACGGGGGGAGGCGGCTACACCTTC | CASGTGGGGYTF
NA | TRBJ2-5 | TRBV19 | TRBD1 | TGTGCCAGTAGTATTGGGACAGGGGGTGAGACCCAGTACTTC | CASSIGTGGETQYF
NA | TRBJ2-7 | TRBV4-2 | NA | TGTGCCAGCAGCCCGGGACCGACCTCCTACGAGCAGTACTTC | CASSPGPTSYEQYF
NA | TRBJ2-2 | TRBV9 | NA | TGTGCCAGCAGCGGGAGTATGGCCGGGGAGCTGTTTTTT | CASSGSMAGELFF
few | TRBJ2-5 | TRBV28 | NA | TGTGCCAGCAGTCCGCCTCCTTGGACCCAAAGAGGAGAGACCCAGTACTTC | CASSPPPWTQRGETQYF
NA | TRBJ2-1 | TRBV5-1 | TRBD2 | TGCGCCAGCAGCCAGGGACTAGCGGGCCTCGGCTCCTACAATGAGCAGTTCTTC | CASSQGLAGLGSYNEQFF
NA | TRBJ2-7 | TRBV28 | TRBD2 | TGTGCCAGCAGTCCGGGACTAGCGGGAACCGAGCAGTACTTC | CASSPGLAGTEQYF